This T cell receptor beta chain was captured in a study of T cells in Graves' hyperthyroidism and ophthalmopathy. The CDR3 regions of TCR beta were amplified from RNA transcripts. HTBI primers were the set used in a first-round RT-PCR of the TCR CDR3. TCRdb recomputed calls from the multiplex PCR reads with MiXCR, one row per CDR3 protein. The sample lists some 570,000 distinct CDR3 sequences, 13% to 15% seen once, with roughly 7% in the top ten. The germline V gene has CDR1 SNHLY and CDR2 FYNNEI. V was shortened by 6 bases and J by 7 bases, with 22 bases between the two germline ends. The CDR3 totals 16 residues. Fresh peripheral blood, 7.5 to 10 ml, was the source of the PBMCs. This clonotype has at least ten counts.

The specimen was blood. The receptor comes from a young woman with Graves' ophthalmopathy. The V call is TRBV2, the J call TRBJ2-1; TRBD1 might be the D (7 bases). The chain's CDR3 is CASRDRPLVGGNEQFF. For the CDR3, the DNA is TGTGCCAGCAGGGACAGGCCCCTAGTGGGAGGAAATGAGCAGTTCTTC.